The clone carrying this T cell receptor (beta chain) was picked up a small number of times. The data derive from a study of blood T cell repertoires in COVID-19. Study-wide background: Samples representing acute and convalescent COVID-19 were sourced from the United States, Italy and Spain. PBMCs, B-cell-depleted T cells, or T cells were the source of the cDNA or gDNA that made up the material.

The V and J ends lost 1 base and 8 bases respectively, with 6 bases between them. This CDR3 spans 13 amino acids. The germline V gene encodes CDR1 SGHVS and CDR2 FQNEAQ. As originally analysed: For nucleated cells, counts were estimated from reference gene primer amplification. TCRdb keeps only in-frame clones here, not all; method: immunoSEQ multiplex PCR. V and J calls and clone size are as listed in that table; D and trimming were resolved from the DNA. The sample shows about 83,000 clones, 85% to 90% of them seen only once. This clonotype was sampled from an elderly woman in a cohort sampled during active or convalescent COVID-19. The V gene is TRBV7-8, the J gene TRBJ1-6; no definite D call. Sequenced sample: peripheral blood. The CDR3 region is CASSLERDSPLHF. DNA of the CDR3: TGTGCCAGCAGCTTAGAGAGGGATTCACCCCTCCACTTT.